This entry lists 7 T cell receptor beta chains sequenced from one sample in a study of control samples from healthy donors and cancer patients. TCRdb keeps only in-frame clones here, not all; method: immunoSEQ multiplex PCR. The table lists 57,000 or so clones, 90% of them singletons, with 6% in the top ten. Sequencing input: PBMCs. Receptors originate from a man aged 55 to 70 with colorectal cancer.

A single count supports this clone. The chain is built from TRBV11-1 and TRBJ2-5; D possibly corresponds to TRBD1 (6 bases). From germline, CDR1 is SGHAT and CDR2 FQDESV (reference sequence). The CDR3 is 15 amino acids. Between the trimmed V and J ends, which lost 1 base and 4 bases, there was a span of 13 bases. The chain's CDR3 is CASSLGSGARETQYF. In DNA form, the CDR3 reads TGTGCCAGCAGCTTAGGGTCAGGGGCTCGAGAGACCCAGTACTTC.

The J gene is TRBJ2-3, the V gene TRBV14; 7 nucleotides align to TRBD2. The CDR3 is 13 amino acids. J was trimmed by 4 bases and V by 4 bases; bases with no gene match: 2. Per the germline V gene, CDR1 is SGHDN and CDR2 is FVKESK. CDR3 amino acids: CASSRRGADTQYF. The CDR3 nucleotides are TGTGCCAGCAGCCGCCGGGGGGCAGATACGCAGTATTTT.

The J gene is TRBJ2-7, the V gene TRBV2; possibly TRBD1 for D (5 bases). The CDR3 extends over 14 amino acids. From germline, CDR1 is SNHLY and CDR2 FYNNEI. The V and J ends lost 1 base and 0 bases respectively, with 7 bases between them. The CDR3 spells CASSEDQGSYEQYF. CDR3 in DNA: TGTGCCAGCAGTGAAGATCAGGGCTCCTACGAGCAGTACTTC.

The chain has TRBV5-6 and TRBJ1-5; D is unclear. This CDR3 has 14 residues. The germline V and J ends were trimmed by 0 bases and 6 bases, with 10 bases remaining between them. The germline V gene has CDR1 SGHDT and CDR2 YYEEEE. The CDR3 protein is CASSLVGPGQPQHF. The CDR3 DNA follows: TGTGCCAGCAGCTTGGTCGGGCCGGGTCAGCCCCAGCATTTT.

In its sample, this clone was seen once. This chain links TRBV18 with TRBJ1-3; 9 bases line up with TRBD1. The CDR3 runs to 16 residues. The J segment lost 4 bases and the V segment lost 1 base, leaving 5 bases of the junction unmatched. From germline, CDR1 is KGHSH and CDR2 LQKENI. In DNA, the CDR3 is TGTGCCAGCTCACCACGTGGACAGGGGTCCGGAAACACCATATATTTT. Its translation: CASSPRGQGSGNTIYF.

The chain carries TRBV19 and TRBJ2-3; D is unclear. Germline V CDR1 and CDR2: LNHDA, SQIVND (reference sequence). CDR3 size: 14 residues. Trimming left V 6 bases short and J 4 bases short, with 14 bases between. CDR3 coding DNA: TGTGCCAGTAGCTCCCGGGCCTTCGCAGATACGCAGTATTTT. Translating it yields CASSSRAFADTQYF.

This clone was counted between two and nine times. The chain uses TRBV29-1 and TRBJ1-6; tentatively, D is TRBD1 (6 bases). Trimming stripped 5 bases from V and 7 bases from J, with 15 bases between. Germline V gene sequence: CDR1 SQVTM, CDR2 ANQGSEA. The CDR3 has 14 residues. The CDR3 nucleotides read TGCAGCGTTCTCCAGACAGGAGAGAATTCACCCCTCCACTTT. It yields the protein CSVLQTGENSPLHF.